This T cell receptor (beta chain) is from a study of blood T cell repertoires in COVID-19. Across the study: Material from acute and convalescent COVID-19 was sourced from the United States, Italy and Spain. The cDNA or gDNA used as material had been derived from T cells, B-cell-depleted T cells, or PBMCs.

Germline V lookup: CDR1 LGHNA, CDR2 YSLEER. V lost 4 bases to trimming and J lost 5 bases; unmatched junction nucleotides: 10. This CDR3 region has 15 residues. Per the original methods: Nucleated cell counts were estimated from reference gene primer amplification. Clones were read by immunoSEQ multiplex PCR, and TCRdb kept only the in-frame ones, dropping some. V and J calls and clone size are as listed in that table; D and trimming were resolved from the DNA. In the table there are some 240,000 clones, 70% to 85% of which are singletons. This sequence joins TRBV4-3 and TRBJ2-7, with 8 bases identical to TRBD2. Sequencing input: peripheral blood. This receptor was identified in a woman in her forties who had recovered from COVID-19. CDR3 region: CASSPIAGYAHEQYF. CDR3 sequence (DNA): TGCGCCAGCAGCCCCATAGCGGGATACGCCCACGAGCAGTACTTC.